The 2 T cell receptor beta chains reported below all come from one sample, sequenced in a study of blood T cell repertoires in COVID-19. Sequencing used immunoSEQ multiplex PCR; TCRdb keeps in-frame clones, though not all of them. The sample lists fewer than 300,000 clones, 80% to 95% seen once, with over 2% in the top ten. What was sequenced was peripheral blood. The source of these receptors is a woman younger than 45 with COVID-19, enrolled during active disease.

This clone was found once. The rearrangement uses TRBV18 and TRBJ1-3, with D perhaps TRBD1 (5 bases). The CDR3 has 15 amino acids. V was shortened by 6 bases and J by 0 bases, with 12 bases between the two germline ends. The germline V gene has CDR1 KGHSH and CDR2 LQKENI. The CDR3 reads CASSPTGFSGNTIYF. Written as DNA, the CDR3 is TGTGCCAGCTCGCCAACAGGATTCTCTGGAAACACCATATATTTT.

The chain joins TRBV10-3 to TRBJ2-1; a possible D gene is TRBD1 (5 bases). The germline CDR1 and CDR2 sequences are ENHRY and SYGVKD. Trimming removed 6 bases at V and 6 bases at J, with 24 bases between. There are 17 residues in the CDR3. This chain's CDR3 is CAISTGSLALRGNEQFF. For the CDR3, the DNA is TGTGCCATCAGCACCGGGTCGCTTGCACTAAGGGGCAATGAGCAGTTCTTC.